This T cell receptor beta chain is drawn from a study of vaccination and CD4 T cells after COVID-19. Turning to this clonotype: The antigen is not known.

Documented treatment: roughly ten-day PBMC culture with coronavirus spike peptide pools or control peptides (ViraFEST assay). The assay that was used to sequence DNA from cultured CD4+ T cells was the Oncomine TCR Beta short-read assay. MiXCR was run by TCRdb on the PCR reads, yielding one entry per CDR3 protein. The sample yields fewer than 20,000 distinct CDR3 sequences, roughly half seen once. The CDR3 runs to 18 residues. The J segment lost 4 bases and the V segment lost 4 bases, leaving 15 bases of the junction unmatched. The germline V gene has CDR1 SGHRS and CDR2 YFSETQ. The receptor was isolated from a human donor who had recovered from COVID-19. The sequenced sample consisted of CD4+ T cells from blood, cultured in vitro. The J gene is TRBJ1-1, the V gene TRBV5-1, with 11 positions matching TRBD1. The CDR3 bases are TGCGCCAGCAGCCAAGGGACAGGGGGAGGTCGGTGGGCCACTGAAGCTTTCTTT. Protein: CASSQGTGGGRWATEAFF.